Below, one TCR beta chain is given with its context. It lacks a known antigen. Nothing much larger sits one base from this clone, and base qualities are not available. The CDR3 regions of human TCRbeta chains were subjected to immunosequencing. The original methods were these. Repertoire TCRs were matched against a reference library of SARS-CoV-2-specific TCRs generated with the MIRA antigen-specificity platform. Breadth was defined as the fraction of unique TCRs that were SARS-CoV-2-associated. Depth was defined as the fraction of total T cells that were SARS-CoV-2-associated. Using the MIRA data, each spike-specific TCR was assigned both to the spike region to which the TCR was reactive and to a CD4 or CD8 class. Log10-transformed breadth and depth values were compared by one-way ANOVA with Sidak's multiple comparisons tests. TCRdb mirrors the immuneACCESS table, restricted to in-frame sequences. Some clones are absent from its copies; in checked studies, under half trace to an unresolved V gene, and the reason for the others is unknown. V and J calls and clone size are as listed in that table; D and trimming were resolved from the DNA. This sample holds around 200,000 clones; 88% were observed only once. The ten largest clonotypes hold approximately 0.5% of the sample.

The sample belongs to a study of T cell responses to AZD1222 COVID-19 vaccine (dated by TCRdb to about 2021). Concerning the study at large: AZD1222 recipients with second doses at about 4 weeks or about 12 weeks were pooled, because spike-specific TCR depth and breadth did not differ between schedules. Enrollment into the trials was organized by age into subgroups of 18-55, 56-69 and 70-plus years, and those subgroups contained about 160, 30 and 59 TCR-sequenced participants, respectively. A total of 233 trial participants underwent TCR sequencing, of whom 207 had received two doses of AZD1222 and 26 had received two doses of the MenACWY control vaccine.

Here is what the overall study found, with its caveats: Spike-specific TCR breadth and depth rose significantly after two AZD1222 doses compared with day 0 and with MenACWY recipients. Participants were mostly white British, with more females than males. The authors suggested clonal diversity may have been underestimated. Vaccine-associated CD4 TCRs spanned the whole spike protein, with dominant responses in regions 160-218 and 743-854. Only five or six AZD1222 recipients were SARS-CoV-2 seropositive at baseline, limiting conclusions about previously exposed vaccinees. Because no day 14 peak-response samples were available, repertoires were characterized only after the peak T cell response. The 56-69-year group was small, and its depth increase did not reach significance, likely because of low power. Epitopes outside the regions mutated in the B.1.351 and B.1.1.7 variants were reportedly recognized by nearly half of the unique spike-specific TCRs.

The time point tag for this specimen amounts to: baseline before first vaccination. Samples from vaccinated people were obtained from the UK trials COV001 and COV002, which included a single-blind randomized controlled phase 2/3 trial of AZD1222 (ChAdOx1 nCoV-19) in healthy adults. For TCRbeta chain sequencing, PBMC samples were collected from trial participants at day 0 and at day 28 after the second dose. The cysteine opens and the phenylalanine closes a CDR3 of 14 amino acids. Left in the record is the CDR3 DNA by itself, 42 bases read in frame from the first base. The germline V end is reduced by 0 bases and the J end by 3 bases; junction bases left unmatched: 2. CDR1 SGHDT and CDR2 YYEEEE are derived from the germline V gene.

The chain is made from TRBV5-6 and TRBJ1-2, and TRBD1 matches 7 of the central bases. The source is an adult in good health. Sample: peripheral blood, taken on day 0 of AZD1222 vaccination. The nucleotide sequence reads as follows: TGTGCCAGCAGCTTGGACAGGGGACACTATGGCTACACCTTC. This gives the protein CASSLDRGHYGYTF.